This T cell receptor (beta chain) is from a study of human T cells and chemical hapten exposure. Study summary: Patients got weekly scalp diphenylcyclopropenone doses over the approximately 23-week study.

One entry per CDR3 protein, called by TCRdb with MiXCR from the RACE reads. The sample records approximately 46,000 distinct CDR3 sequences, 9.5% to 10% being singletons. Regarding time point: patch test 2, 6 weeks after DPC sensitization. Described treatment: therapeutic diphenylcyclopropenone sensitization with weekly scalp DPC. Total RNA was isolated from whole blood that had not been fractionated. Trimming removed 3 bases at V and 0 bases at J, with 7 bases between. This CDR3 region has 14 residues. The study, taken as a whole, reports: Significantly more large CDR3 similarity clusters were formed by expanded TCRs than by controls. The number of TCRs above 1 in 1000 frequency did not change after DPC sensitization.

As for this clonotype: Its target is unknown.

The V call is TRBV12-3 or TRBV12-4, the J call TRBJ2-3; D not certain. The TCR was taken from a woman younger than 45 with alopecia areata. Some clones in this sample may be carry-over from other donors' samples. The sample was whole blood, taken in connection with sensitization to the hapten diphenylcyclopropenone (DPC). This CDR3 is CASSFGFSTDTQYF. For the CDR3, the DNA is TGTGCCAGCAGTTTCGGGTTTAGCACAGATACGCAGTATTTT.